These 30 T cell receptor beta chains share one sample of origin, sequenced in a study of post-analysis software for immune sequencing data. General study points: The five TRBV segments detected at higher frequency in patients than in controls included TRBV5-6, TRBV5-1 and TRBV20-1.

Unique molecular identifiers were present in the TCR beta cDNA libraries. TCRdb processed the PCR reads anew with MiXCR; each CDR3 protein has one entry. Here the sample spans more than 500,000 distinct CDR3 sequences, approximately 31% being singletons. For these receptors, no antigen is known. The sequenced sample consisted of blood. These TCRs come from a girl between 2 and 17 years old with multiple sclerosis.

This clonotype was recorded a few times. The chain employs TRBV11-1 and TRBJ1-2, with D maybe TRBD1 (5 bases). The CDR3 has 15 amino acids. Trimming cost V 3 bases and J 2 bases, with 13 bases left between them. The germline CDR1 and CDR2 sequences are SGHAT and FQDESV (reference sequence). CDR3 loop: CASSLGVGKNYGYTF. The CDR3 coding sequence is TGTGCCAGCAGCTTGGGGGTCGGGAAGAACTATGGCTACACCTTC.

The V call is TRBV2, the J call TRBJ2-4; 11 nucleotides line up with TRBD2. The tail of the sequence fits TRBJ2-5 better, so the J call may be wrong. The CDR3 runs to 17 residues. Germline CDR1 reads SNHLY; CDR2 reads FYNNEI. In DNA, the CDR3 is TGTGCCAGCACCGCGTCCGGGGGGACTAGCGGATGGGAGACCCAGTACTTC. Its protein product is CASTASGGTSGWETQYF.

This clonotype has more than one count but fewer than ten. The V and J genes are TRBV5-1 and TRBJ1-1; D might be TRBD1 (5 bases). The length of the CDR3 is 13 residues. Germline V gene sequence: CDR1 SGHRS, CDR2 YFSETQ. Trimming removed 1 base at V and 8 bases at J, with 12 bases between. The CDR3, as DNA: TGCGCCAGCAGCTTGAATGAGCAGGGAGAAGCTTTCTTT. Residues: CASSLNEQGEAFF.

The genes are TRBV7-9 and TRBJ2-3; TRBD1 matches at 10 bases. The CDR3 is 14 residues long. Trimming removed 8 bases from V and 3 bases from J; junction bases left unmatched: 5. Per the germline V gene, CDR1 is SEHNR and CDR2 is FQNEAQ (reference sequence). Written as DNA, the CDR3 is TGTGCCAGCGGAGGACAGGGGGTAACAGATACGCAGTATTTT. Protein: CASGGQGVTDTQYF. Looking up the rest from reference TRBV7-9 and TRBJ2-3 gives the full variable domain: DTGVSQNPRHKITKRGQNVTFRCDPISEHNRLYWYRQTLGQGPEFLTYFQNEAQLEKSRLLSDRFSAERPKGSFSTLEIQRTEQGDSAMYLCASGGQGVTDTQYFGPGTRLTVL.

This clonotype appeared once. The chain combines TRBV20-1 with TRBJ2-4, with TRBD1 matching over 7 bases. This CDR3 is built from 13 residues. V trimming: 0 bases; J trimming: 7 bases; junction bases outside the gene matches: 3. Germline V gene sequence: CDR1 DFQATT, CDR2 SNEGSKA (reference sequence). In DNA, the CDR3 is TGCAGTGCTAGAGAGACAGGGACCAACATTCAGTACTTC. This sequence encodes CSARETGTNIQYF.

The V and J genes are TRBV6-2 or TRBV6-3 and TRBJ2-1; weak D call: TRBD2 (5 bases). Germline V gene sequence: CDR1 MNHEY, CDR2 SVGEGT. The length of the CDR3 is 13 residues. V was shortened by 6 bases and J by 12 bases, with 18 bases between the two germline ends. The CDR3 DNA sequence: TGTGCCAGCAGCCGAGGGCCCGGCCGAGGGCAGTTCTTC. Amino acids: CASSRGPGRGQFF.

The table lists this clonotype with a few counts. The CDR3 region has the DNA TGTGCCAGCAGCTTAATGGGGGCGGCCTACGAGCAGTACTTC. Translating gives CASSLMGAAYEQYF. The V call is TRBV7-9, the J call TRBJ2-7, with a weak D call TRBD1 (6 bases). The V end was cut by 2 bases, the J end by 2 bases, with 10 bases between. This CDR3 region has 14 residues. Germline CDR1 reads SEHNR; CDR2 reads FQNEAQ (reference sequence).

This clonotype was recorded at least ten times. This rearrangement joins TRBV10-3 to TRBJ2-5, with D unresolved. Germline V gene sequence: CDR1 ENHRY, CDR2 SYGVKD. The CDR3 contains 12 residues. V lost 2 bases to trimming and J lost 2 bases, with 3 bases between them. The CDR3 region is CAISEGQETQYF. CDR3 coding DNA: TGTGCCATCAGTGAGGGGCAAGAGACCCAGTACTTC.

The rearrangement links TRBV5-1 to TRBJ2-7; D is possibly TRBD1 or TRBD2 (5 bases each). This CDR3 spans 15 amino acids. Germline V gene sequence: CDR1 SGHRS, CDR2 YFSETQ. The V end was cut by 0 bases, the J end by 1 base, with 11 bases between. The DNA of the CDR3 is TGCGCCAGCAGCTTGGGGGACCGCTATTCCTACGAGCAGTACTTC. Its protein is CASSLGDRYSYEQYF.

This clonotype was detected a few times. The CDR3 protein is CASSSAGGRTDTQYF. CDR3 sequence (DNA): TGTGCCAGCAGCTCCGCCGGGGGGCGCACAGATACGCAGTATTTT. The genes are TRBV7-2 and TRBJ2-3, with D possibly TRBD2 on 7 matching bases. With 4 bases removed from V and 1 base from J, the gap between germline ends came to 12 bases. Germline lookup yields CDR1 SGHTA and CDR2 FQGNSA. The CDR3 covers 15 residues.

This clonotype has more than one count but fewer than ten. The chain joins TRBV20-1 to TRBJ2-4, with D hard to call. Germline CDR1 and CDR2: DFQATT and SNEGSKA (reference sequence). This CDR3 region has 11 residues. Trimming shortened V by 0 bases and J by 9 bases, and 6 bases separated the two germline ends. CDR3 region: CSARDTSIQYF. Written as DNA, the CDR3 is TGCAGTGCTAGAGATACGAGCATTCAGTACTTC.

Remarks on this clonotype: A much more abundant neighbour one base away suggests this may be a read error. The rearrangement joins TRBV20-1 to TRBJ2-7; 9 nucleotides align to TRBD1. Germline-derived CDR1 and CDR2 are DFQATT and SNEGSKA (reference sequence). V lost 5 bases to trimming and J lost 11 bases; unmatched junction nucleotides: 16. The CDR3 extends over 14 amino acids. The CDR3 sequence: CSARYRDRAGVEYF. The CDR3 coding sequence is TGCAGTGCTCGTTACCGGGACAGGGCTGGCGTTGAGTACTTC.

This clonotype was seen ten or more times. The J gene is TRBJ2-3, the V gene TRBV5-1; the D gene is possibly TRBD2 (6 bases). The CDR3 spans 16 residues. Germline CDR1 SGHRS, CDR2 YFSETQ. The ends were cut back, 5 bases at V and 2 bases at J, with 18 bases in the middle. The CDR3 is CASRPAGGPNTDTQYF. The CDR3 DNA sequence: TGCGCCAGCAGACCGGCCGGGGGACCAAACACAGATACGCAGTATTTT.

In DNA, the CDR3 is TGCAGTGCTAGAGAGGACCTACACAATGAGCAGTTCTTC. Translation: CSAREDLHNEQFF. V gene TRBV20-1 combines with J gene TRBJ2-1; the D is unclear. The CDR3 loop spans 13 amino acids. From germline, CDR1 is DFQATT and CDR2 SNEGSKA (reference sequence). Trimming cost V 0 bases and J 5 bases, with 8 bases left between them.

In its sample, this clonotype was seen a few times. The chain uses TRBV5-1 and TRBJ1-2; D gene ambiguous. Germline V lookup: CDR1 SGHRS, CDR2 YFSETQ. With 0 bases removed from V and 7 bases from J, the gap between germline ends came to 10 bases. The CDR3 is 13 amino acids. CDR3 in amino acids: CASSLEDAGGYTF. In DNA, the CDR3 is TGCGCCAGCAGCTTGGAAGACGCCGGTGGCTACACCTTC.

Here the CDR3 DNA reads TGTGCCATCAGTGAGTCGGGTAGCGGGGGGGGTCGAGATACGCAGTATTTT. As protein: CAISESGSGGGRDTQYF. V usage is TRBV10-3 and J usage is TRBJ2-3; 11 bases align to TRBD2. V was clipped by 0 bases and J by 5 bases; unmatched bases: 7. Germline V gene lookup returns CDR1 ENHRY and CDR2 SYGVKD. The CDR3 spans 17 residues.

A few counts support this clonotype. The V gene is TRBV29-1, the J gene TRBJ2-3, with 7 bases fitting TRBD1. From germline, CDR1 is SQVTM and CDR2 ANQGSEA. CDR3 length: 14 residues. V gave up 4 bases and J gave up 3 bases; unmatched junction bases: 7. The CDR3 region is CSVAGTDLTDTQYF. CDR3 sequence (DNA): TGCAGCGTTGCTGGGACAGACTTGACAGATACGCAGTATTTT.

CDR3 bases: TGCAGTGCGTGGTACACTGAAGCTTTCTTT. It yields the protein CSAWYTEAFF. The gene calls are TRBV20-1 and TRBJ1-1; D gene uncertain. Trimming shortened V by 6 bases and J by 3 bases, and 5 bases separated the two germline ends. Looked up from germline, CDR1 is DFQATT and CDR2 is SNEGSKA (reference sequence). The CDR3 has 10 amino acids.

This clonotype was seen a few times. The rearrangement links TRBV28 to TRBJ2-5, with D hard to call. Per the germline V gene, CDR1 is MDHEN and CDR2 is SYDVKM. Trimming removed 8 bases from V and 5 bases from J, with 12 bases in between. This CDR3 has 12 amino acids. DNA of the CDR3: TGTGCCAGCGGGGTTCGAGTGGAGACCCAGTACTTC. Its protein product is CASGVRVETQYF.

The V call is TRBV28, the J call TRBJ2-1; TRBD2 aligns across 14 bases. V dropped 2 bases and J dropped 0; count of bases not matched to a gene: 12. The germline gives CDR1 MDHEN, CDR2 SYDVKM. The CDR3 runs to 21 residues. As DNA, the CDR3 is TGTGCCAGCAGTTTACCTCAGACTAGCGGGGGGGGGATGAGCTCCTACAATGAGCAGTTCTTC. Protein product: CASSLPQTSGGGMSSYNEQFF.

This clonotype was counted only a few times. The CDR3 region has the DNA TGCGCCAGCAGGGGAGGGACTTCTACAGATACGCAGTATTTT. Protein sequence: CASRGGTSTDTQYF. The rearrangement uses TRBV5-1 and TRBJ2-3, with TRBD2 matching 7 bases. The CDR3 has 14 residues. V lost 5 bases, J lost 3 bases, and 6 bases stayed unmatched. The germline V gene has CDR1 SGHRS and CDR2 YFSETQ.

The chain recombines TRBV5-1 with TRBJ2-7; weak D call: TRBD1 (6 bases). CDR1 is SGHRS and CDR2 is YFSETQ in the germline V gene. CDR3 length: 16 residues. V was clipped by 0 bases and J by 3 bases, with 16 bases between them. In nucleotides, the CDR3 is TGCGCCAGCAGCTTGGCCGTTACAGGGTCACACTACGAGCAGTACTTC. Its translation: CASSLAVTGSHYEQYF. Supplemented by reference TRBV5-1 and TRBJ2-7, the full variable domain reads KAGVTQTPRYLIKTRGQQVTLSCSPISGHRSVSWYQQTPGQGLQFLFEYFSETQRNKGNFPGRFSGRQFSNSRSEMNVSTLELGDSALYLCASSLAVTGSHYEQYFGPGTRLTVT.

The CDR3 DNA reads as TGTGCCAGCAGCCCCTTCGGCAGGGTGGTCCCAGATACGCAGTATTTT. Encoded protein: CASSPFGRVVPDTQYF. V and J are TRBV3-1 and TRBJ2-3, with a possible D match to TRBD1 (5 bases). The germline V and J ends were trimmed by 4 bases and 4 bases, with 18 bases remaining between them. CDR3 size: 16 residues. The germline V gene encodes CDR1 LGHDT and CDR2 YNNKEL (reference sequence).

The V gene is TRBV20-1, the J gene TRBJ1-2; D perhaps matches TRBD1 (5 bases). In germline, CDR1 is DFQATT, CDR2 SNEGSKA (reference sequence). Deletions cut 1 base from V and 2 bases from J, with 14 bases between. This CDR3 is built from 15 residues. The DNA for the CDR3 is TGCAGTGCTAGAGTTCTCGGGGGGTCCAACTATGGCTACACCTTC. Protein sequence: CSARVLGGSNYGYTF.

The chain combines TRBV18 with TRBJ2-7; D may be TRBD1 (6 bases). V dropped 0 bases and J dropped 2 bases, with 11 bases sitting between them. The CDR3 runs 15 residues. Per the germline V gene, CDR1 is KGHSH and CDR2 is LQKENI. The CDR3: CASSPPGADAYEQYF. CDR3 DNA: TGTGCCAGCTCACCACCGGGGGCCGATGCCTACGAGCAGTACTTC.

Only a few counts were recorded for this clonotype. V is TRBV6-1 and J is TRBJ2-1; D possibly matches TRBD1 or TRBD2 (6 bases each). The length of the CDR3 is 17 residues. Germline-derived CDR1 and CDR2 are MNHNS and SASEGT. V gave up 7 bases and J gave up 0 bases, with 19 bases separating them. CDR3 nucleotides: TGTGCCAGCATCGATTCCCGAGGGGGGATCTCCTACAATGAGCAGTTCTTC. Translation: CASIDSRGGISYNEQFF.

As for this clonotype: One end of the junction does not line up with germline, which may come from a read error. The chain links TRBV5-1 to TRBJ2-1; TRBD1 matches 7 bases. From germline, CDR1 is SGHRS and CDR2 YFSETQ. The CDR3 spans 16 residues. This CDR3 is CASSFTGTDPYNGQFF. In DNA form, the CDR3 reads TGCGCCAGCAGCTTTACCGGGACAGACCCCTACAATGGGCAGTTCTTC. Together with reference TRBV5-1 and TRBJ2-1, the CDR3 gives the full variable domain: KAGVTQTPRYLIKTRGQQVTLSCSPISGHRSVSWYQQTPGQGLQFLFEYFSETQRNKGNFPGRFSGRQFSNSRSEMNVSTLELGDSALYLCASSFTGTDPYNGQFFGPGTRLTVL.

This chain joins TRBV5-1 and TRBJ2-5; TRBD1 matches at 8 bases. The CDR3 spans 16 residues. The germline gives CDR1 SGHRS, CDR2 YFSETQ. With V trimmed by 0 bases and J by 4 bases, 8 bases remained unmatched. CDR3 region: CASSLAGTGEGETQYF. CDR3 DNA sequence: TGCGCCAGCAGCTTGGCAGGGACAGGAGAGGGAGAGACCCAGTACTTC.

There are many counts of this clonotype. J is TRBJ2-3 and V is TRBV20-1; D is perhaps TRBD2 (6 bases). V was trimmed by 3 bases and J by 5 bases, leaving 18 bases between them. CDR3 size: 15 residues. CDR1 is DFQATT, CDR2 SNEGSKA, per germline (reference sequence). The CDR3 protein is CSASERLGEKDTQYF. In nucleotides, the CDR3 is TGCAGTGCTAGCGAACGACTAGGGGAGAAAGATACGCAGTATTTT.

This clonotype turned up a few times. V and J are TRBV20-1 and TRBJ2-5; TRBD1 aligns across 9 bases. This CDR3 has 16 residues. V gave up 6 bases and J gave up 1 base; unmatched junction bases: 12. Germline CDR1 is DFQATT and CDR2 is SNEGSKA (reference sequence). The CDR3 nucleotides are TGCAGTGCCGCACTGGGACAGGGAGGGAGCCAAGAGACCCAGTACTTC. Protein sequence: CSAALGQGGSQETQYF.